The 27 T cell receptor beta chains listed next were all sequenced from one sample in a study of CD8 T cells in Susac syndrome. Reverse transcription of roughly 0.45 to 1 ug RNA was performed with random hexamers. TCRdb processed the immunoSEQ multiplex PCR reads anew with MiXCR; each CDR3 protein has one entry. The sample has about 100,000 distinct CDR3 sequences; roughly 96% are singletons. The sequenced sample was CD8+ T cells from PBMCs. The source of these receptors is a human donor with Susac syndrome.

This clonotype appeared a single time. The V call is TRBV13, the J call TRBJ2-4, with D uncertain. The CDR3 is made up of 15 amino acids. V was shortened by 0 bases and J by 7 bases, with 13 bases between the two germline ends. Germline V gene lookup returns CDR1 PRHDT and CDR2 FYEKMQ (reference sequence). CDR3 residues: CASSLGVGPLNIQYF. CDR3 nucleotides: TGTGCCAGCAGCTTAGGTGTCGGACCGTTGAACATTCAGTACTTC.

This clonotype was detected once. The chain links TRBV2 to TRBJ2-7; no definite D call. V was pared by 5 bases and J by 5 bases, with 7 bases between. Per germline, CDR1 SNHLY and CDR2 FYNNEI. This CDR3 region has 11 residues. The CDR3 reads CASSRIDEQYF. The DNA of the CDR3 is TGTGCCAGCAGTAGGATCGACGAGCAGTACTTC. Drawing the rest from reference TRBV2 and TRBJ2-7, the complete variable domain is EPEVTQTPSHQVTQMGQEVILRCVPISNHLYFYWYRQILGQKVEFLVSFYNNEISEKSEIFDDQFSVERPDGSNFTLKIRSTKLEDSAMYFCASSRIDEQYFGPGTRLTVT.

The chain combines TRBV3-1 with TRBJ1-2, with 11 bases fitting TRBD1. J gave up 6 bases and V 6 bases, and 6 bases lay outside the gene matches. This CDR3 is built from 14 residues. Germline loops: CDR1 LGHDT, CDR2 YNNKEL (reference sequence). The CDR3 loop reads CASRGTGGRNGYTF. The DNA for the CDR3 is TGTGCCAGCAGGGGGACAGGGGGGCGAAATGGCTACACCTTC.

This chain joins TRBV7-8 and TRBJ2-7, with D perhaps matching TRBD1 or TRBD2 (6 bases each). CDR3 length: 14 residues. Germline assignment: CDR1 SGHVS and CDR2 FQNEAQ. Trimming took off 5 bases at V and 6 bases at J, with 17 bases between the two ends. The CDR3 DNA sequence: TGTGCCAGCAGCGCAGAGGGGGGTTGGTCCGAGCAGTACTTC. This sequence encodes CASSAEGGWSEQYF.

The V and J genes are TRBV29-1 and TRBJ1-2; D call uncertain. Germline V gene data show CDR1 as SQVTM and CDR2 as ANQGSEA. V lost 5 bases to trimming and J lost 8 bases, with 15 bases between them. This CDR3 comprises 12 residues. The CDR3 DNA reads as TGCAGCGTTTTTGGAAGGGAGGAGGGCTACACCTTC. This codes for CSVFGREEGYTF.

V and J are TRBV20-1 and TRBJ1-4; D gene ambiguous. Germline V gene lookup returns CDR1 DFQATT and CDR2 SNEGSKA (reference sequence). CDR3 size: 13 residues. The V end was cut by 2 bases, the J end by 0 bases, with 4 bases between. The CDR3 DNA is TGCAGTGCTAGAATGACAACTAATGAAAAACTGTTTTTT. This codes for CSARMTTNEKLFF.

This rearrangement joins TRBV20-1 to TRBJ1-5, with D perhaps matching TRBD1 (5 bases). Germline V CDR1 and CDR2: DFQATT, SNEGSKA (reference sequence). V lost 6 bases and J lost 7, with 16 bases in between. The CDR3 spans 13 residues. CDR3 loop: CSASTVPGQPQHF. The CDR3 nucleotides read TGCAGTGCATCGACAGTCCCTGGGCAGCCCCAGCATTTT.

The J gene is TRBJ2-7, the V gene TRBV29-1; 14 bases line up with TRBD2. CDR1 and CDR2 (germline): SQVTM, ANQGSEA. CDR3 length: 16 residues. Trimming cost V 2 bases and J 2 bases; bases outside gene matches: 5. CDR3: CSVEPGLAGETYEQYF. The CDR3 DNA follows: TGCAGCGTTGAACCGGGACTAGCGGGAGAAACCTACGAGCAGTACTTC.

This sequence joins TRBV29-1 and TRBJ2-7; D might be TRBD1 (6 bases). The CDR3 has 12 residues. Germline V CDR1 and CDR2: SQVTM, ANQGSEA. V lost 0 bases to trimming and J lost 3 bases, with 6 bases between them. CDR3 coding DNA: TGCAGCGTTGAAGAGGACAGCTACGAGCAGTACTTC. Translation gives CSVEEDSYEQYF.

J is TRBJ2-1 and V is TRBV12-3 or TRBV12-4, with a possible D match to TRBD2 (5 bases). The CDR3 has 17 residues. The V end was cut by 6 bases, the J end by 0 bases, with 18 bases between. CDR3 region: CASRGGPNPNSYNEQFF. As DNA, the CDR3 is TGTGCCAGCAGGGGCGGGCCCAACCCCAACTCCTACAATGAGCAGTTCTTC.

The chain is built from TRBV6-5 and TRBJ2-5; TRBD1 might be the D (6 bases). This CDR3 has 15 residues. Germline V CDR1 and CDR2: MNHEY, SVGAGI. The V and J ends lost 5 bases and 1 base respectively, with 14 bases between them. The CDR3 coding sequence is TGTGCCAGCAGTCCAGGGGATAGGGGCCAAGAGACCCAGTACTTC. It specifies CASSPGDRGQETQYF.

This chain connects TRBV15 to TRBJ2-7; tentative D call: TRBD1 (5 bases). V lost 5 bases, J lost 5 bases, and 16 bases lay in between. The germline V gene has CDR1 LNHNV and CDR2 YYDKDF (reference sequence). CDR3 length: 14 residues. This CDR3 is CATSSSGRAHEQYF. CDR3 sequence (DNA): TGTGCCACCAGCTCCAGTGGCAGGGCCCACGAGCAGTACTTC.

The chain uses TRBV27 and TRBJ1-1; D ambiguous. V was pared by 4 bases and J by 1 base, with 13 bases between. The CDR3 is 15 amino acids. Germline CDR1 and CDR2: MNHEY and SMNVEV (reference sequence). CDR3 amino acids: CASSSRMEANTEAFF. CDR3 sequence (DNA): TGTGCCAGCAGTTCGCGGATGGAGGCGAACACTGAAGCTTTCTTT.

The chain uses TRBV7-9 and TRBJ1-6; 9 bases match TRBD1. Germline V gene sequence: CDR1 SEHNR, CDR2 FQNEAQ (reference sequence). This CDR3 is 13 amino acids long. J gave up 11 bases and V 5 bases, and 4 bases lay outside the gene matches. The CDR3 DNA follows: TGTGCCAGCAGCAGGACAGGGGAAACACCCCTCCACTTT. Encoded protein: CASSRTGETPLHF.

The genes are TRBV2 and TRBJ2-3; 7 bases map to TRBD1. Trimming at V came to 2 bases and at J to 0 bases, leaving 2 bases not matched to a gene. Germline V lookup: CDR1 SNHLY, CDR2 FYNNEI. The CDR3 totals 15 residues. As DNA, the CDR3 is TGTGCCAGCAGTGAACGGGACAGCAGCACAGATACGCAGTATTTT. Amino acid sequence: CASSERDSSTDTQYF.

The rearrangement uses TRBV4-1 and TRBJ2-3; D is possibly TRBD1 or TRBD2 (5 bases each). V was trimmed by 3 bases and J by 0 bases, leaving 13 bases between them. The CDR3 runs 16 residues. CDR1 and CDR2 from the germline V gene are MGHRA and YSYEKL. As DNA, the CDR3 is TGCGCCAGCAGCCAGTCCGGGACGGTAAGCACAGATACGCAGTATTTT. It translates to CASSQSGTVSTDTQYF.

The chain is built from TRBV5-1 and TRBJ2-7; the D is unclear. Between the trimmed V and J ends, which lost 0 bases and 0 bases, there was a span of 7 bases. This CDR3 has 14 residues. Germline-derived CDR1 and CDR2 are SGHRS and YFSETQ. The CDR3 reads CASSLGGISYEQYF. Written as DNA, the CDR3 is TGCGCCAGCAGCTTGGGTGGGATCTCCTACGAGCAGTACTTC.

This sequence joins TRBV5-4 and TRBJ1-1; 7 positions match TRBD1. The CDR3 covers 13 residues. CDR1 and CDR2 from the germline V gene are SGHNT and YYREEE (reference sequence). Unmatched junction bases numbered 2, after V lost 0 bases and J lost 6 bases. CDR3 amino acids: CASSLDRGPEAFF. The DNA for the CDR3 is TGTGCCAGCAGCTTGGACAGGGGCCCTGAAGCTTTCTTT. The full variable domain, its missing parts supplied by reference TRBV5-4 and TRBJ1-1, is ETGVTQSPTHLIKTRGQQVTLRCSSQSGHNTVSWYQQALGQGPQFIFQYYREEENGRGNFPPRFSGLQFPNYSSELNVNALELDDSALYLCASSLDRGPEAFFGQGTRLTVV.

This clonotype was recorded a few times. This chain connects TRBV20-1 to TRBJ2-7; TRBD2 matches 9 bases. Per the germline V gene, CDR1 is DFQATT and CDR2 is SNEGSKA (reference sequence). CDR3 length: 13 residues. Unmatched junction bases numbered 4, after V lost 3 bases and J lost 4 bases. The DNA for the CDR3 is TGCAGTGCTAGGCTAGCGGGACGATACGAGCAGTACTTC. Translated: CSARLAGRYEQYF.

The DNA of the CDR3 is TGCAGTGCTAGAGATCAAGAGGGATCTGCCTATGGCTACACCTTC. As protein: CSARDQEGSAYGYTF. The genes are TRBV20-1 and TRBJ1-2, with D uncertain. The CDR3 has 15 amino acids. Germline V gives CDR1 DFQATT, CDR2 SNEGSKA (reference sequence). The V gene lost 0 bases and the J gene lost 4 bases, with 15 bases spanning the gap.

The rearrangement links TRBV7-9 to TRBJ2-7, with 7 bases aligning to TRBD1. Germline CDR1 and CDR2: SEHNR and FQNEAQ (reference sequence). The CDR3 has 14 residues. The V segment lost 4 bases and the J segment 2 bases; nucleotides outside the gene matches: 5. As DNA, the CDR3 is TGTGCCAGCAGCTGGAGACAGGGCCCCTACGAGCAGTACTTC. Translated: CASSWRQGPYEQYF.

The V and J genes are TRBV14 and TRBJ2-7; D is uncertain. Germline CDR1 reads SGHDN; CDR2 reads FVKESK. The V end was cut by 1 base, the J end by 0 bases, with 13 bases between. The CDR3 sequence is 16 residues long. Here the CDR3 DNA reads TGTGCCAGCAGCCAAGGAGACTCATCAAGCTCCTACGAGCAGTACTTC. It codes for CASSQGDSSSSYEQYF. Together with reference TRBV14 and TRBJ2-7, the CDR3 gives the full variable domain: EAGVTQFPSHSVIEKGQTVTLRCDPISGHDNLYWYRRVMGKEIKFLLHFVKESKQDESGMPNNRFLAERTGGTYSTLKVQPAELEDSGVYFCASSQGDSSSSYEQYFGPGTRLTVT.

V gene TRBV25-1 combines with J gene TRBJ1-3, with D uncertain. V lost 4 bases and J lost 3, with 13 bases in between. Germline V gene data show CDR1 as MGHDK and CDR2 as SYGVNS. This CDR3 spans 15 amino acids. The CDR3 region is CASSGWTWGGNTIYF. Written as DNA, the CDR3 is TGTGCCAGCAGTGGCTGGACCTGGGGTGGAAACACCATATATTTT.

The V gene is TRBV15, the J gene TRBJ2-7; D perhaps matches TRBD1 (6 bases). Trimming took 6 bases from V and 5 from J, leaving 17 bases between them. CDR1 is LNHNV and CDR2 is YYDKDF in the germline V gene (reference sequence). The CDR3 contains 14 residues. CDR3 in amino acids: CATSKGETEDEQYF. DNA of the CDR3: TGTGCCACCAGTAAGGGGGAGACCGAGGACGAGCAGTACTTC.

The V call is TRBV12-3 or TRBV12-4, the J call TRBJ2-3, with 7 bases lining up with TRBD1. The trim removed 6 bases at V and 3 bases at J, leaving 6 bases unmatched. This CDR3 comprises 14 residues. This CDR3 is CASSDRQGTDTQYF. The CDR3 DNA reads as TGTGCCAGCAGCGACCGACAGGGTACAGATACGCAGTATTTT.

The CDR3 DNA sequence: TGCGCCAGCAGCGTCACCCCCCACAGCGTGACAGATACGCAGTATTTT. Its protein is CASSVTPHSVTDTQYF. This chain joins TRBV5-1 and TRBJ2-3; D gene unclear. Trimming stripped 4 bases from V and 3 bases from J, with 18 bases between. The CDR3 runs 16 residues. The germline V gene encodes CDR1 SGHRS and CDR2 YFSETQ.

The chain recombines TRBV29-1 with TRBJ2-6; possibly TRBD1 for D (6 bases). CDR3 size: 14 residues. The germline V and J ends were trimmed by 6 bases and 2 bases, with 11 bases remaining between them. Per germline, CDR1 SQVTM and CDR2 ANQGSEA. The CDR3 is CSVQGQAGANVLTF. The CDR3 nucleotides read TGCAGCGTACAGGGTCAAGCTGGGGCCAACGTCCTGACTTTC.